Detailed here is one T cell receptor beta chain. Its target antigen remains unknown. It has no much larger one-base neighbor in the sample; base qualities were not kept. The record originates from a study of CD8 T cells in Susac syndrome (dated by TCRdb to the late 2010s). Study-wide context: Repertoire sequencing was used to test whether CD8+ T cell activation and differentiation in Susac syndrome was antigen driven. Study-wide conclusions, independent of this receptor: The study acknowledged that relatively few individuals were included in the TCR sequencing and HLA analysis.

High-throughput TCR beta sequencing profiled peripheral blood CD8+ and CD4+ T cells from healthy donors, Susac syndrome patients and multiple sclerosis patients. The healthy donors served as controls matched for age and sex. Bulk CD8+ and CD4+ T cells were purified by magnetic negative isolation, whereas CD8+ TEMRA cells were enriched by FACS. Blood was collected in EDTA tubes and processed within 24 hours, with PBMCs isolated through density gradient centrifugation. PBMCs destined for TCR sequencing were cryopreserved in liquid nitrogen and later thawed in a 37 °C water bath. A purity of at least 90% was achieved for sorted or isolated CD4+, CD8+ and CD8+ TEMRA cells. V is cut by 0 bases and J by 8 bases, and the space between the germline ends is 10 bases. Counted from cysteine to phenylalanine, this CDR3 has 13 amino acids. The read is trimmed to its CDR3 DNA, 39 bases read in frame from base 1. CDR1 and CDR2, looked up from the germline V gene, are SGHAT and FQNNGV.

RNA was extracted using the RNeasy kit, and roughly 0.45 to 1 ug of the RNA was reverse transcribed with random hexamers. The immunoSEQ multiplex PCR assay, which covers 54 Vbeta and 13 Jbeta segments, was used to amplify TCR beta CDR3 regions. To correct PCR amplification bias, a synthetic template baseline was used for both primer optimization and computational correction. As for the original processing: Reads were annotated to V, D and J genes per IMGT and analyzed with immunoSEQ Analyzer, keeping only productive sequences. Clonality was calculated as one minus the Shannon entropy normalized by log2 of the number of productive unique sequences. Public and private clones were assessed among the 100 most prevalent clones of each patient and control. A clone was defined as Susac-specific if it was absent from the healthy and MS cohorts, from approximately 980 published viral clones and from other ImmuneACCESS disease sequences. The public reads were reprocessed in TCRdb via fastp at Q25 and MiXCR, keeping in-frame beta chains. Each CDR3 protein gets just one entry, which takes the most common genes and DNA from the rows behind it. The V and J calls were determined by TCRdb, not by the authors. The sample yields 150,000 to 200,000 distinct CDR3 sequences; 90% to 95% were counted once. 0.11% to 0.15% of the sample is in the top ten clones.

This TCR was sampled from a human donor in good health. The chain employs TRBV11-2 and TRBJ1-2, and possibly TRBD1, on 5 matching bases. Source material: CD4+ T cells from PBMCs. The sequenced DNA is TGTGCCAGCAGCTTAGATCGGGCAGGGGGCTACACCTTC. Translated, this is CASSLDRAGGYTF. The CDR3 plus the reference TRBV11-2 and TRBJ1-2 genes for the other parts give the full variable domain: EAGVAQSPRYKIIEKRQSVAFWCNPISGHATLYWYQQILGQGPKLLIQFQNNGVVDDSQLPKDRFSAERLKGVDSTLKIQPAKLEDSAVYLCASSLDRAGGYTFGSGTRLTVV.